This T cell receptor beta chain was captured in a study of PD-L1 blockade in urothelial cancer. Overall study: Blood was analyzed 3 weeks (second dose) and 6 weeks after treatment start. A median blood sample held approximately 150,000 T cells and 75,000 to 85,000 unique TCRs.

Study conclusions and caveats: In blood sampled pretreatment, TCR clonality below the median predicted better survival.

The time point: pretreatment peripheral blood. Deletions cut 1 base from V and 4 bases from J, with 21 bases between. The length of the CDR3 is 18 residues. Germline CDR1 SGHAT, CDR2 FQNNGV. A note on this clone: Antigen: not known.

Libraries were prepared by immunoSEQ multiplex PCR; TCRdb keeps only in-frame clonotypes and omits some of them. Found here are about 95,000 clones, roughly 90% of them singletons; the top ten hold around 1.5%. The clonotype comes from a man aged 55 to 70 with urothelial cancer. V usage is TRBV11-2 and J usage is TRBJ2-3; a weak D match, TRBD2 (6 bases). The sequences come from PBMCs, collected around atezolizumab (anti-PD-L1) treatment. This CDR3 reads CASSLGGLLGGGSDTQYF. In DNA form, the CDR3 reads TGTGCCAGCAGCTTAGGGGGTTTGTTGGGGGGAGGTTCAGATACGCAGTATTTT.